This TCR beta chain was sequenced during a study of monozygotic twins with inflammatory bowel disease. TCRdb re-called the 5' RACE reads and shows each CDR3 protein once, DNA omitted. Here the sample table reports 200,000 to 250,000 distinct CDR3 sequences. Worth noting for this clonotype: Its antigen remains unknown.

Whole-study results and caveats: Differing T cell subtypes remained indistinguishable.

The germline V gene has CDR1 SGHRS and CDR2 YFSETQ. The CDR3 has 13 amino acids. The receptor's source is a human donor with ulcerative colitis or Crohn's disease, or a healthy co-twin of an affected twin (not recorded which). The sequencing sample was made of blood. The chain uses TRBV5-1 and TRBJ2-1; TCRdb lists TRBD2, though no DNA is available to test this call. CDR3 region: CASSFSLAHEQFF.